This TCR beta chain emerged from a study of post-analysis software for immune sequencing data. Study-wide points: When patients were compared with controls, five TRBV segments were more frequent, TRBV5-6, TRBV5-1 and TRBV20-1 among them.

Prepared TCR beta cDNA libraries contained unique molecular identifiers. Using its own MiXCR run on the PCR reads, TCRdb lists one record per CDR3 protein. The sample comprises roughly 700,000 distinct CDR3 sequences, less than 35% of which are singletons, and around 0.56% rests with the top ten. Per germline, CDR1 SGHDN and CDR2 FVKESK. The CDR3 consists of 15 residues. V lost 0 bases, J lost 0 bases, and 8 bases lay in between. Concerning this clonotype itself: Its antigen is still unknown.

The sequencing sample was made of blood. The genes are TRBV14 and TRBJ2-5; no clear D. This clonotype was obtained from a girl aged 10 to 17 with multiple sclerosis. CDR3 residues: CASSQDVSNQETQYF. CDR3 DNA: TGTGCCAGCAGCCAAGATGTTTCAAACCAAGAGACCCAGTACTTC.